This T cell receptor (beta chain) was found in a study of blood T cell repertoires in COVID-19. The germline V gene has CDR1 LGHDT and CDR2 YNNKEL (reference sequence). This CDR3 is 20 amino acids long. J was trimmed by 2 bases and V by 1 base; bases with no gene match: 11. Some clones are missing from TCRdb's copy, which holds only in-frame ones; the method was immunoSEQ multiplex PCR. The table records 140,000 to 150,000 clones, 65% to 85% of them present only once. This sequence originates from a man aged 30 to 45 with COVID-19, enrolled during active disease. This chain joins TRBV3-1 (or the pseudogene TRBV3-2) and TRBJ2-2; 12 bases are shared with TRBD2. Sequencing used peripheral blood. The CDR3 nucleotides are TGTGCCAGCAGCCAAGCCCCCCGGCGACTAGCGGGAGCAAACACCGGGGAGCTGTTTTTT. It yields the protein CASSQAPRRLAGANTGELFF.